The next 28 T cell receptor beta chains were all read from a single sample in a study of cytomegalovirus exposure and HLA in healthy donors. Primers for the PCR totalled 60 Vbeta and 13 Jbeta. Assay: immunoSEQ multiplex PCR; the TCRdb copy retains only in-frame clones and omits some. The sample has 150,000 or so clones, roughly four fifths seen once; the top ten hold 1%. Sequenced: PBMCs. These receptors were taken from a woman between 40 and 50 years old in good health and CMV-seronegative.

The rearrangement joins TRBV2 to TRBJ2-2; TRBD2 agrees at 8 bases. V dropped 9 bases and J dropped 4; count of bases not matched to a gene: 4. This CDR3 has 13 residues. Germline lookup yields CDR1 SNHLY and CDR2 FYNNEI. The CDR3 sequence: CASREGTTGELFF. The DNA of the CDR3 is TGTGCCAGTCGGGAGGGGACCACCGGGGAGCTGTTTTTT.

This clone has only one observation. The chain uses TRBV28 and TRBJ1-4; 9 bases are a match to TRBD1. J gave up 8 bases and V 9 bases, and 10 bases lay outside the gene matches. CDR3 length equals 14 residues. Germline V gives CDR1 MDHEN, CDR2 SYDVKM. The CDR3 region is CASSLQGAREKLFF. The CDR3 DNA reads TGTGCCAGTAGCCTACAGGGGGCGCGAGAAAAACTGTTTTTT.

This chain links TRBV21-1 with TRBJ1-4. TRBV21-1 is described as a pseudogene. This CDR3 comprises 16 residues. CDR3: CASSKWGGTTNEKLFF. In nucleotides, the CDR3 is TGTGCCAGCAGCAAATGGGGGGGTACAACTAACGAAAAACTGTTTTTT.

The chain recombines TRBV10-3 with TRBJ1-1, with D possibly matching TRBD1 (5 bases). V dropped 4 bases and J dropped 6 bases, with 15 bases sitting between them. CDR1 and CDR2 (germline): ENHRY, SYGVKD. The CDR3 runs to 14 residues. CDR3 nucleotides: TGTGCCATCAGTGGGGGGGACCTTACCCCTGAAGCTTTCTTT. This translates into CAISGGDLTPEAFF.

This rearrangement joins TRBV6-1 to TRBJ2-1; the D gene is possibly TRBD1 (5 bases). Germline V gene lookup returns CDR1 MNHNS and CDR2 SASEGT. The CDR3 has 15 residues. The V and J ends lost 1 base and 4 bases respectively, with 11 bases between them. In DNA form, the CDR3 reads TGTGCCAGCAGTGAAGGACAGAACCTTTACAATGAGCAGTTCTTC. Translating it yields CASSEGQNLYNEQFF.

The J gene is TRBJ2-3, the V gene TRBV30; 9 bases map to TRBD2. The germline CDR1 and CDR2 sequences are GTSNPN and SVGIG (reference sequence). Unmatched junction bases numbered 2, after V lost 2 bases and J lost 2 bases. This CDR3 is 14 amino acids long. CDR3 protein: CAWSWTSVTDTQYF. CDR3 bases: TGTGCCTGGAGTTGGACTAGCGTCACAGATACGCAGTATTTT. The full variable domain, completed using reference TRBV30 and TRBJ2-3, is SQTIHQWPATLVQPVGSPLSLECTVEGTSNPNLYWYRQAAGRGLQLLFYSVGIGQISSEVPQNLSASRPQDRQFILSSKKLLLSDSGFYLCAWSWTSVTDTQYFGPGTRLTVL.

The CDR3 sequence is CASSVGGDTEAFF. In DNA, the CDR3 is TGTGCCAGCAGCGTAGGGGGAGACACTGAAGCTTTCTTT. The chain is built from TRBV9 and TRBJ1-1, with D unresolved. V dropped 0 bases and J dropped 3 bases, with 6 bases sitting between them. Germline CDR1 is SGDLS and CDR2 is YYNGEE. This CDR3 region has 13 residues.

This chain's CDR3 is CASSPDSLSYNEQFF. CDR3 bases: TGTGCCAGCAGCCCGGACAGCCTCTCCTACAATGAGCAGTTCTTC. This chain joins TRBV7-3 and TRBJ2-1; possibly TRBD1 for D (6 bases). The CDR3 is 15 amino acids. V lost 5 bases to trimming and J lost 0 bases, with 11 bases between them. Germline V gene sequence: CDR1 SGHTA, CDR2 FQGTGA.

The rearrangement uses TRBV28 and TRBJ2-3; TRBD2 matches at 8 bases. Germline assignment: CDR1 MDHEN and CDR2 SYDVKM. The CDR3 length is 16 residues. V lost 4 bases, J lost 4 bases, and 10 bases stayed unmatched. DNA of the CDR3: TGTGCCAGCAGTTCCTCCCGGACTAGCACCCCAGATACGCAGTATTTT. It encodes CASSSSRTSTPDTQYF.

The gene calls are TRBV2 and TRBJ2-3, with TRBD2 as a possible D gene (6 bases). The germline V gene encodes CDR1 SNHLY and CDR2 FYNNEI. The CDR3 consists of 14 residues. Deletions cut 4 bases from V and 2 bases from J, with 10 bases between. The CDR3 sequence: CASSGSGLTDTQYF. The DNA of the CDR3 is TGTGCCAGCAGTGGGTCGGGACTCACAGATACGCAGTATTTT.

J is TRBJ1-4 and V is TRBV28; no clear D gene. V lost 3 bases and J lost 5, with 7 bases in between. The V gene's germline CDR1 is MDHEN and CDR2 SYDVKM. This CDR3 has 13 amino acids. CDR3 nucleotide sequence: TGTGCCAGCAGTTTCGCAGGAAATGAAAAACTGTTTTTT. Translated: CASSFAGNEKLFF.

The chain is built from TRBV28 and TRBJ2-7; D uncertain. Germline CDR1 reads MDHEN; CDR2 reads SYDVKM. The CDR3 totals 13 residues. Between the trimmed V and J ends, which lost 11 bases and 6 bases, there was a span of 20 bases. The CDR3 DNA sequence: TGTGCCTACCGTGGTAGAACCCAAAGCGAGCAGTACTTC. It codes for CAYRGRTQSEQYF.

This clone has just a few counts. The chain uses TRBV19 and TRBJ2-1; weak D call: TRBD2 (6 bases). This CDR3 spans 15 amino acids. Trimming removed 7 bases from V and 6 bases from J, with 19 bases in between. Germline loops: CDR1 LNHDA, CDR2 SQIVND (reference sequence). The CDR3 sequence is CASTPPGLGGNEQFF. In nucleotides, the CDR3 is TGTGCCAGTACCCCACCGGGACTCGGGGGCAATGAGCAGTTCTTC.

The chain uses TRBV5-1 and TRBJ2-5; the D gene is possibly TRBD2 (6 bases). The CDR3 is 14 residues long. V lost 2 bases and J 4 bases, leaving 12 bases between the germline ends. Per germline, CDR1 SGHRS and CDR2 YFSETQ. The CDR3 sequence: CASSFGGVGETQYF. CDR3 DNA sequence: TGCGCCAGCAGCTTCGGGGGAGTAGGAGAGACCCAGTACTTC. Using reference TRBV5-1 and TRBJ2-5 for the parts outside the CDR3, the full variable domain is KAGVTQTPRYLIKTRGQQVTLSCSPISGHRSVSWYQQTPGQGLQFLFEYFSETQRNKGNFPGRFSGRQFSNSRSEMNVSTLELGDSALYLCASSFGGVGETQYFGPGTRLLVL.

The CDR3 coding sequence is TGTGCCAGCAGCTTAGATGAGGCAGCTCGTCAGTATTTT. Protein sequence: CASSLDEAARQYF. The chain has TRBV11-3 and TRBJ2-3, with D uncertain. The V gene lost 0 bases and the J gene lost 12 bases, with 13 bases spanning the gap. The CDR3 is made up of 13 amino acids. Germline lookup yields CDR1 SGHNT and CDR2 YENEEA.

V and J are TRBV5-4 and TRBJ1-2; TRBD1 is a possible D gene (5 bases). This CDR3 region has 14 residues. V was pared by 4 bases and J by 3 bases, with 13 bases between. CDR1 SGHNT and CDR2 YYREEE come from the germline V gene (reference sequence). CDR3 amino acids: CASSISGYYYGYTF. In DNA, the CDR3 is TGTGCCAGCAGCATTTCAGGGTACTACTATGGCTACACCTTC.

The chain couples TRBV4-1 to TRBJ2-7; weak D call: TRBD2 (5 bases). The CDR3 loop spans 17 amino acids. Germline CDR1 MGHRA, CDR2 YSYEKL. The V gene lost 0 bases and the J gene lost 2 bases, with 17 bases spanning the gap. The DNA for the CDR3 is TGCGCCAGCAGCCAAGAATCCCAAAGCGGTTTCCCCTACGAGCAGTACTTC. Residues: CASSQESQSGFPYEQYF.

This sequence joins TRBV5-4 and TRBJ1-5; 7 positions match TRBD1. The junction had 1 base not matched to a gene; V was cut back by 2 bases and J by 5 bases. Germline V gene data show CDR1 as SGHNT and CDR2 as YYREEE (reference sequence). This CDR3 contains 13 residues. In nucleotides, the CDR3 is TGTGCCAGCAGCTTCGACAGGGATCAGCCCCAGCATTTT. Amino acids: CASSFDRDQPQHF.

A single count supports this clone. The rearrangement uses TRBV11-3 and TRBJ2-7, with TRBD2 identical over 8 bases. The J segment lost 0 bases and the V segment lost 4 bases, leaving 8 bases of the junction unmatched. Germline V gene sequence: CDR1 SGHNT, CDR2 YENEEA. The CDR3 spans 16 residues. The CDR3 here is CASSYFRAGGSYEQYF. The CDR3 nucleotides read TGTGCCAGCAGCTACTTCAGGGCGGGGGGCTCCTACGAGCAGTACTTC. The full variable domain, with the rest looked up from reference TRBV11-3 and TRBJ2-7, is EAGVVQSPRYKIIEKKQPVAFWCNPISGHNTLYWYLQNLGQGPELLIRYENEEAVDDSQLPKDRFSAERLKGVDSTLKIQPAELGDSAVYLCASSYFRAGGSYEQYFGPGTRLTVT.

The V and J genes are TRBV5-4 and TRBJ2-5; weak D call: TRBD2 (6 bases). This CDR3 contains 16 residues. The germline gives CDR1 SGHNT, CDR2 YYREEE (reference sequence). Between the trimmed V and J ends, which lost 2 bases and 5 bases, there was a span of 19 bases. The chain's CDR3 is CASSLPGTLELETQYF. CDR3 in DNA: TGTGCCAGCAGCTTACCCGGGACTCTGGAACTGGAGACCCAGTACTTC.

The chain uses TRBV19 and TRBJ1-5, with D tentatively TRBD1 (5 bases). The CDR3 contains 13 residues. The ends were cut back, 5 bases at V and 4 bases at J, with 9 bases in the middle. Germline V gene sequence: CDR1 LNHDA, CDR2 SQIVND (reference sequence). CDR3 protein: CASSADRNQPQHF. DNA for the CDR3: TGTGCCAGTAGTGCAGACAGAAATCAGCCCCAGCATTTT.

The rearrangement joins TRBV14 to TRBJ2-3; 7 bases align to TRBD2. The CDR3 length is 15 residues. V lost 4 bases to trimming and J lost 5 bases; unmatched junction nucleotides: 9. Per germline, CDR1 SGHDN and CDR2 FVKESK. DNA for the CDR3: TGTGCCAGCAGCCCGAGGGCTAGCGGTTTAGATACGCAGTATTTT. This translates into CASSPRASGLDTQYF.

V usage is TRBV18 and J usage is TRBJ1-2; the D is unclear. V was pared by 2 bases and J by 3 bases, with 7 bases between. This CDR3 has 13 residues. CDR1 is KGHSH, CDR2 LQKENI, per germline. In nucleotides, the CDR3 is TGTGCCAGCTCACCAGGGGAGGACTATGGCTACACCTTC. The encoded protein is CASSPGEDYGYTF.

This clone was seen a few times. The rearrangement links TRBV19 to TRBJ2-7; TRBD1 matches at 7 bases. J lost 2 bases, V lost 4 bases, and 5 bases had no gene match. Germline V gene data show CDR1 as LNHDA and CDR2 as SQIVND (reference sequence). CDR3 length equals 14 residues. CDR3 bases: TGTGCCAGTAGTAGGGGACAGAGCGCCTACGAGCAGTACTTC. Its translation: CASSRGQSAYEQYF.

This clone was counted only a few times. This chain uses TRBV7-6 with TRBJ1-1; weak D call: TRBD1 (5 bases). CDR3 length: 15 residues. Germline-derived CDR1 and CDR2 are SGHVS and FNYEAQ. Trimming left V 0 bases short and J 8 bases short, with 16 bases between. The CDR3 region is CASSLALGGSQEAFF. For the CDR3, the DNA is TGTGCCAGCAGCTTAGCGTTGGGGGGAAGCCAAGAAGCTTTCTTT.

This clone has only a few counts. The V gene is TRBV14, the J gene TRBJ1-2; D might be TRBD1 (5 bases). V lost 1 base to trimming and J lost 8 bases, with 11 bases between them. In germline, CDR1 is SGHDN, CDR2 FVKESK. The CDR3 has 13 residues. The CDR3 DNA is TGTGCCAGCAGCCAAGGCGGGGCCGGAGGCTACACCTTC. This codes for CASSQGGAGGYTF.

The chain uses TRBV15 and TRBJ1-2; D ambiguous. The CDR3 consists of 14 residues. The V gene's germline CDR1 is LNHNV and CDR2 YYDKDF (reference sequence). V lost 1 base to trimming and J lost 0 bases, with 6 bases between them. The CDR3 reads CATSRGRANYGYTF. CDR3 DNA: TGTGCCACCAGCAGAGGGCGGGCTAACTATGGCTACACCTTC.

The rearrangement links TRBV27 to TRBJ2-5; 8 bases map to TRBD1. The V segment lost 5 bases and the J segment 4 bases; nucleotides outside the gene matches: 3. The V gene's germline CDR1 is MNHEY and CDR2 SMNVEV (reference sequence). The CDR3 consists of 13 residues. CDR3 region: CASSPTGVETQYF. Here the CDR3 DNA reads TGTGCCAGCAGTCCGACAGGGGTAGAGACCCAGTACTTC.